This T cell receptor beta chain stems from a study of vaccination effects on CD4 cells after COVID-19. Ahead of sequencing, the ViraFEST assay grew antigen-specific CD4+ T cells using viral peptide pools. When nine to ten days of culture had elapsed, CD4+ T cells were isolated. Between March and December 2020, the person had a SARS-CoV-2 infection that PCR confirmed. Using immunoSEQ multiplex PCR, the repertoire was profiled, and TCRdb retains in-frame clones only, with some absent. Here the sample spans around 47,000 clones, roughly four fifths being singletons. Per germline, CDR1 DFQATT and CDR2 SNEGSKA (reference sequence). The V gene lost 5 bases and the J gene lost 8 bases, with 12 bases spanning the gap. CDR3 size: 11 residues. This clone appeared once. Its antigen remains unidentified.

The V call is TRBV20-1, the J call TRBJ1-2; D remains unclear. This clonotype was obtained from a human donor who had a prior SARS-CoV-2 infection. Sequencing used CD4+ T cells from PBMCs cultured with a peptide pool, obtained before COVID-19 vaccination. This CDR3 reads CSAGPKEGYTF. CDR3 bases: TGCAGTGCTGGGCCCAAGGAGGGCTACACCTTC.